The 18 T cell receptor beta chains given below trace back to one sample, sequenced in a study of cytomegalovirus exposure and HLA in healthy donors. Clones were read by immunoSEQ multiplex PCR, and TCRdb kept only the in-frame ones, dropping some. Of around 130,000 clones in the sample, around 92% are singletons; the top ten hold approximately 3.3%. Sequenced input: PBMCs. These receptors came from a man aged 25-45 years in good health and CMV-seronegative.

This clone has just one count. V and J are TRBV27 and TRBJ2-6; the D gene is possibly TRBD2 (6 bases). Trimming took off 5 bases at V and 3 bases at J, with 23 bases between the two ends. The CDR3 runs to 19 residues. The germline gives CDR1 MNHEY, CDR2 SMNVEV (reference sequence). The CDR3 reads CASSRGTALTPVGANVLTF. CDR3 DNA: TGTGCCAGCAGTCGCGGGACGGCTCTAACCCCGGTTGGGGCCAACGTCCTGACTTTC.

V usage is TRBV4-1 and J usage is TRBJ1-2, with 9 bases aligning to TRBD1. CDR1 and CDR2 from the germline V gene are MGHRA and YSYEKL. The CDR3 is 18 amino acids. V shed 4 bases and J 3 bases; nucleotides not matched to a gene: 15. Here the CDR3 DNA reads TGCGCCAGCAGCCCCGACTCCCGACAGGGGGGGAGACACTATGGCTACACCTTC. Protein product: CASSPDSRQGGRHYGYTF.

The V and J genes are TRBV6-6 and TRBJ2-7; a possible D gene is TRBD1 (5 bases). This CDR3 spans 13 amino acids. Germline V CDR1 and CDR2: MNHNY, SVGAGI (reference sequence). Trimming took 8 bases from V and 2 from J, leaving 13 bases between them. CDR3 DNA: TGTGCCAGCTCAATAGGGGTTCCCTACGAGCAGTACTTC. Translation gives CASSIGVPYEQYF.

In nucleotides, the CDR3 is TGTGCCAGCAGTGACTCTTCACCCCTCCACTTT. Its protein product is CASSDSSPLHF. The chain links TRBV2 to TRBJ1-6; D uncertain. Germline CDR1 is SNHLY and CDR2 is FYNNEI. CDR3 length: 11 amino acids. Trimming took 3 bases from V and 9 from J, leaving 3 bases between them.

The V gene is TRBV27, the J gene TRBJ1-1, with D hard to call. Germline-derived CDR1 and CDR2 are MNHEY and SMNVEV (reference sequence). This CDR3 has 13 amino acids. V lost 2 bases, J lost 3 bases, and 7 bases lay in between. The CDR3 spells CASSLIEDTEAFF. DNA of the CDR3: TGTGCCAGCAGTTTAATAGAGGACACTGAAGCTTTCTTT.

The chain joins TRBV5-1 to TRBJ1-2; 9 bases are shared with TRBD1. Germline-derived CDR1 and CDR2 are SGHRS and YFSETQ. Germline trimming cut 3 bases from V and 3 bases from J; bases unmatched to any gene: 6. This CDR3 is built from 15 residues. The CDR3 nucleotides are TGCGCCAGCAGCTCGGGGGACAGGGACTACTATGGCTACACCTTC. Translating gives CASSSGDRDYYGYTF.

The CDR3 nucleotides read TGTGCCAGCAGTTATTTACAGGGCGATGAAAAACTGTTTTTT. It yields the protein CASSYLQGDEKLFF. The chain combines TRBV6-5 with TRBJ1-4; a weak D match, TRBD1 (6 bases). Trimming pared 3 bases from V and 6 bases from J, leaving 11 bases between. CDR1 and CDR2 from the germline V gene are MNHEY and SVGAGI. The length of the CDR3 is 14 residues.

For the CDR3, the DNA is TGCGCCAGCAGCCAGAGGATCCAAGAGACCCAGTACTTC. Its translation is CASSQRIQETQYF. This chain connects TRBV4-1 to TRBJ2-5; D is uncertain. V dropped 3 bases and J dropped 1 base, with 6 bases sitting between them. The CDR3 is 13 residues long. Per the germline V gene, CDR1 is MGHRA and CDR2 is YSYEKL.

This chain connects TRBV11-2 to TRBJ2-1; a weak D match, TRBD2 (6 bases). Trimming stripped 1 base from V and 7 bases from J, with 11 bases between. Per germline, CDR1 SGHAT and CDR2 FQNNGV. CDR3 length: 14 amino acids. The CDR3 loop reads CASSLVGGVNEQFF. The CDR3, as DNA: TGTGCCAGCAGCTTAGTCGGGGGTGTGAATGAGCAGTTCTTC. Combining the CDR3 with reference TRBV11-2 and TRBJ2-1 gives the whole variable domain EAGVAQSPRYKIIEKRQSVAFWCNPISGHATLYWYQQILGQGPKLLIQFQNNGVVDDSQLPKDRFSAERLKGVDSTLKIQPAKLEDSAVYLCASSLVGGVNEQFFGPGTRLTVL.

V usage is TRBV10-2 and J usage is TRBJ2-3; 9 positions agree with TRBD2. V trimming: 6 bases; J trimming: 0 bases; junction bases outside the gene matches: 10. From germline, CDR1 is WSHSY and CDR2 SAAADI. This CDR3 contains 17 residues. CDR3: CASSRAGGRTSTDTQYF. The CDR3 DNA reads as TGCGCCAGCAGCCGAGCGGGGGGACGAACTAGCACAGATACGCAGTATTTT.

This clone showed up just a few times. The chain carries TRBV6-5 and TRBJ2-1; D not certain. V was cut by 0 bases and J by 3 bases, with 6 bases left in between. This CDR3 is 14 amino acids long. Per the germline V gene, CDR1 is MNHEY and CDR2 is SVGAGI. CDR3 protein: CASSYSSNYNEQFF. CDR3 in DNA: TGTGCCAGCAGTTACTCGTCCAACTACAATGAGCAGTTCTTC.

The chain employs TRBV7-3 and TRBJ2-3, with 7 nucleotides matching TRBD2. J lost 2 bases, V lost 2 bases, and 1 base had no gene match. The CDR3 sequence is 14 residues long. Germline V lookup: CDR1 SGHTA, CDR2 FQGTGA. The DNA of the CDR3 is TGTGCCAGCAGCTTAGCGGGGGTCACAGATACGCAGTATTTT. Amino acid sequence: CASSLAGVTDTQYF.

The rearrangement links TRBV7-9 to TRBJ1-6; TRBD1 agrees at 7 bases. The CDR3 has 14 amino acids. V shed 1 base, J shed 9 bases, and the junction held 3 bases outside the gene matches. Germline lookup yields CDR1 SEHNR and CDR2 FQNEAQ (reference sequence). The CDR3 DNA follows: TGTGCCAGCAGCTTAGAACAGGGGATTTCACCCCTCCACTTT. Protein sequence: CASSLEQGISPLHF.

This rearrangement joins TRBV2 to TRBJ2-6, with TRBD1 identical over 7 bases. The CDR3 totals 14 residues. The germline V gene encodes CDR1 SNHLY and CDR2 FYNNEI. V lost 7 bases and J lost 4; bases outside the gene matches: 4. CDR3 sequence reads: CASTDRAGANVLTF. The CDR3 DNA reads TGTGCCAGCACCGACAGGGCGGGGGCCAACGTCCTGACTTTC.

The DNA of the CDR3 is TGTGCCAGCAGACGAGGACTAGCGGGGGCCGTAAGGGATGAGCAGTTCTTC. It codes for CASRRGLAGAVRDEQFF. The gene calls are TRBV28 and TRBJ2-1; 13 bases agree with TRBD2. CDR1 and CDR2 from the germline V gene are MDHEN and SYDVKM. V gave up 6 bases and J gave up 8 bases; unmatched junction bases: 13. The CDR3 sequence is 17 residues long.

V usage is TRBV10-2 and J usage is TRBJ2-4; 7 nucleotides line up with TRBD1. V dropped 3 bases and J dropped 8; count of bases not matched to a gene: 7. Germline V gives CDR1 WSHSY, CDR2 SAAADI. This CDR3 region has 14 residues. Written as DNA, the CDR3 is TGCGCCAGCAGTGATTCAGGGGGTCTGGACATTCAGTACTTC. It is translated as CASSDSGGLDIQYF.

In this sample, this clone turned up once. The J gene is TRBJ2-5, the V gene TRBV5-1; 10 bases map to TRBD2. Germline V CDR1 and CDR2: SGHRS, YFSETQ. CDR3 size: 16 residues. V shed 4 bases and J 7 bases; nucleotides not matched to a gene: 13. The CDR3 sequence: CASSLPQTSGAGTQYF. The DNA for the CDR3 is TGCGCCAGCAGCCTGCCGCAAACTAGCGGGGCGGGGACCCAGTACTTC.

V is TRBV20-1 and J is TRBJ2-1; D might be TRBD1 (6 bases). CDR3 length: 10 amino acids. V lost 8 bases and J 13 bases, leaving 15 bases between the germline ends. Per germline, CDR1 DFQATT and CDR2 SNEGSKA (reference sequence). CDR3 sequence reads: CSPEARGQFF. Here the CDR3 DNA reads TGCAGTCCAGAAGCCAGGGGTCAGTTCTTC.